The rows below give T cell receptor beta chains drawn from one sample of a study of blood T cell repertoires in COVID-19. Generated by immunoSEQ multiplex PCR, the TCRdb table keeps only in-frame clones and is missing some. The table records 100,000 to 150,000 clones, approximately 84% of them present only once. Source material: peripheral blood. The receptor set was obtained from a man aged 65 to 85 with acute or convalescent COVID-19. CDR3s include the opening cysteine and the closing phenylalanine or tryptophan. A D gene is named only where the DNA matches it firmly. Only some rows state a clone size, as once, few, many or a class for expanded clones.

d_call,clone_size,v_call,j_call,cdr3_aa,cdr3_nt
-,once,TRBV3-1/TRBV3-2,TRBJ2-2,CASSQVLTGELFF,TGTGCCAGCAGCCAAGTCCTCACCGGGGAGCTGTTTTTT
TRBD2,once,TRBV7-9,TRBJ2-2,CASRGGGVPGELFF,TGTGCCAGCAGGGGCGGGGGAGTCCCCGGGGAGCTGTTTTTT
TRBD1,-,TRBV9,TRBJ2-5,CASSSQGQKETQYF,TGTGCCAGCAGCTCCCAGGGACAGAAAGAGACCCAGTACTTC
TRBD1,-,TRBV6-5,TRBJ2-7,CASSFSGQGDGEQYF,TGTGCCAGCAGTTTTTCTGGACAGGGGGACGGTGAGCAGTACTTC
TRBD1,-,TRBV2,TRBJ1-2,CASSERGRIAGYTF,TGTGCCAGCAGTGAAAGGGGGCGAATCGCTGGCTACACCTTC
-,once,TRBV30,TRBJ1-4,CAWSLQGGVGEKLFF,TGTGCCTGGAGTTTACAGGGTGGGGTCGGTGAAAAACTGTTTTTT
TRBD2,few,TRBV7-8,TRBJ2-3,CASSLRTSGSRDTQYF,TGTGCCAGCAGCTTGAGAACTAGCGGGTCCAGGGATACGCAGTATTTT
-,-,TRBV11-2,TRBJ1-5,CASSLGGGTQPQHF,TGTGCCAGCAGCTTAGGAGGCGGGACTCAGCCCCAGCATTTT
TRBD1,few,TRBV2,TRBJ1-4,CASSEALYRGRTNEKLFF,TGTGCCAGCAGTGAAGCGCTGTACAGGGGGCGTACTAATGAAAAACTGTTTTTT
-,-,TRBV5-1,TRBJ2-5,CASSRGTLQETQYF,TGCGCCAGCAGCCGCGGGACCCTCCAAGAGACCCAGTACTTC
TRBD2,few,TRBV5-1,TRBJ2-1,CASSAGAGVDEQFF,TGCGCCAGCAGCGCTGGGGCGGGGGTCGATGAGCAGTTCTTC
-,-,TRBV30,TRBJ1-5,CAWSDRQFNQPQHF,TGTGCCTGGAGTGATAGACAGTTCAATCAGCCCCAGCATTTT
-,-,TRBV28,TRBJ1-3,CASSDSSGNTIYF,TGTGCCAGCAGTGACAGCTCTGGAAACACCATATATTTT
-,-,TRBV5-4,TRBJ1-2,CASSLTRTVYGYTF,TGTGCCAGCAGCTTGACCAGGACAGTCTATGGCTACACCTTC
-,-,TRBV9,TRBJ2-1,CASSVGSRVNEQFF,TGTGCCAGCAGCGTAGGAAGCAGGGTGAATGAGCAGTTCTTC
TRBD1,-,TRBV18,TRBJ1-1,CASSPSRTGGRVNTEAFF,TGTGCCAGCTCACCCTCGAGGACAGGGGGCAGGGTGAACACTGAAGCTTTCTTT
-,-,TRBV7-2,TRBJ1-1,CASSLAGWAGRNTEAFF,TGTGCCAGCAGCTTAGCGGGTTGGGCAGGCCGGAACACTGAAGCTTTCTTT
TRBD1,-,TRBV19,TRBJ1-6,CASSISGSAGGGKPLHF,TGTGCCAGTAGTATCTCAGGCTCGGCAGGGGGTGGGAAACCCCTCCACTTT
TRBD2,-,TRBV14,TRBJ2-1,CASSHVGGHEQFF,TGTGCCAGCAGCCACGTGGGAGGGCATGAGCAGTTCTTC
-,-,TRBV7-8,TRBJ1-6,CASSLVGNSPLHF,TGTGCCAGCAGCCTCGTCGGGAATTCACCCCTCCACTTT
TRBD1,-,TRBV6-5,TRBJ2-7,CASSWDRSSYEQYF,TGTGCCAGCAGTTGGGACAGGAGCTCCTACGAGCAGTACTTC
TRBD1,-,TRBV2,TRBJ2-5,CASRLDRVQETQYF,TGTGCCAGCAGGCTCGACAGGGTCCAAGAGACCCAGTACTTC
-,-,TRBV6-2/TRBV6-3,TRBJ2-7,CASSHSYEQYF,TGTGCCAGCAGTCACTCCTACGAGCAGTACTTC
TRBD1,-,TRBV9,TRBJ1-2,CASSGEDRQGVGYTF,TGTGCCAGCAGCGGAGAAGATCGACAGGGGGTAGGCTACACCTTC